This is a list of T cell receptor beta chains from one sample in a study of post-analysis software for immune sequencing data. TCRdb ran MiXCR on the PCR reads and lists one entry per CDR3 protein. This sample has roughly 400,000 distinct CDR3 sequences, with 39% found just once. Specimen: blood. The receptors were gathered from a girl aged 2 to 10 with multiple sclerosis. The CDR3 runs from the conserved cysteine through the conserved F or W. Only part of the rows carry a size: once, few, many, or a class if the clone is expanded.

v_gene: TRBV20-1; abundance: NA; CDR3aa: CSARPFEGGNTF
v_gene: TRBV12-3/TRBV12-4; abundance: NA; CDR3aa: CASSFPQDGGSYTF
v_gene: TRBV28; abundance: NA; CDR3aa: CASSPTGRPYEQYF
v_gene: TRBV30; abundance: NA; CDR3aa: CAWSVTSAYNEQFF
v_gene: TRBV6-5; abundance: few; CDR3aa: CASSYRDTYEQYF
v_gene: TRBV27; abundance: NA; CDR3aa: CASSPTRGYDWFF
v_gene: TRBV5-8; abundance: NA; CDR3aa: CASGTGLNTGELFF
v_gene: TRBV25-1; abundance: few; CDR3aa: CASIRGAEETQYF
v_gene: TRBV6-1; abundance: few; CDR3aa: CASSEPVAFPDTQYF
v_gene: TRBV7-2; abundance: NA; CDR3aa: CASSLEGGKLYGYTF
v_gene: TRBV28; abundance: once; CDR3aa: CASSFGIRDLGNEKLFF